The clone carrying this TCR beta chain turned up a few times. Its antigen remains unidentified. These data come from a study of OX40 agonist ivuxolimab in advanced cancers. Turning to the study itself: Three patients showed partial responses: one hepatocellular carcinoma and two cutaneous melanoma cases. Overall study results and limits: More expanded clones were found, on average, in CD8+ than in CD4+ T cells. At 0.1 to 3.0 mg/kg, clonal expansion of CD4+ and CD8+ blood T cells had occurred by week 6.

Blood samples were obtained at baseline, cycle 4 day 1, and cycle 7 day 1. This CDR3 has 15 residues. V lost 5 bases and J lost 3; bases outside the gene matches: 6. Looked up from germline, CDR1 is MNHGY and CDR2 is SVAAGI. The method was immunoSEQ multiplex PCR; TCRdb's version includes in-frame clones alone and lacks a portion of them. The sample consists of some 42,000 clones, about 82% of them appearing once. The chain recombines TRBV6-9 with TRBJ2-7; 11 bases fit TRBD1. Source: CD4+ or CD8+ T cells sorted from blood, taken in a trial of the OX40 agonist ivuxolimab. The receptor's source is an adult with an advanced solid tumor such as melanoma, head and neck, liver or kidney cancer. The CDR3 nucleotides read TGTGCCAGCAGTGACTACGGGACAGGGGGCTACGAGCAGTACGTC. It is translated as CASSDYGTGGYEQYV.